This is a list of T cell receptor beta chains from one sample in a study of blood T cells in healthy people across ages. From the 5' RACE reads, TCRdb called clonotypes with MiXCR, one entry per CDR3 protein. Here the sample spans approximately 360,000 distinct CDR3 sequences, about 55% being singletons. The source material was blood. All receptors derive from a man aged 60 to 69 in good health. Each CDR3 is given with its conserved first and last residue. The D gene is left open where the match is weak. Only some rows state a clone size, as once, few, many or a class for expanded clones.

D gene | J gene | clone size | V gene | CDR3 length | CDR3 protein | CDR3 DNA
TRBD1 | TRBJ2-3 | once | TRBV9 | 16 | CASSDWGQGAGDTQYF | TGTGCCAGCAGCGACTGGGGACAGGGGGCTGGGGATACGCAGTATTTT
. | TRBJ2-1 | . | TRBV6-1 | 14 | CASSQDFAYNEQFF | TGTGCCAGCAGTCAGGACTTCGCCTACAATGAGCAGTTCTTC
. | TRBJ2-4 | few | TRBV7-2 | 13 | CASSPVVKNIQYF | TGTGCCAGCAGCCCAGTTGTCAAAAACATTCAGTACTTC
. | TRBJ2-5 | once | TRBV4-3 | 14 | CASSQDRLAETQYF | TGCGCCAGCAGCCAAGACAGGCTAGCTGAGACCCAGTACTTC
. | TRBJ2-1 | . | TRBV7-9 | 15 | CASTLDLPANNEQFF | TGTGCCAGCACCCTTGACTTACCAGCGAACAATGAGCAGTTCTTC
TRBD2 | TRBJ2-1 | . | TRBV7-8 | 16 | CASSPGGASEYNEQFF | TGTGCCAGCAGCCCGGGGGGGGCTAGCGAATACAATGAGCAGTTCTTC
TRBD2 | TRBJ2-7 | . | TRBV20-1 | 17 | CSASPGLAGGLRYEQYF | TGCAGTGCTAGCCCTGGACTAGCGGGAGGGCTTAGGTACGAGCAGTACTTC
TRBD2 | TRBJ2-5 | few | TRBV12-3/TRBV12-4 | 14 | CASSLAREVGTQYF | TGTGCCAGCAGTTTAGCGCGGGAGGTGGGGACCCAGTACTTC
. | TRBJ1-2 | few | TRBV15 | 12 | CATSISRTGYTF | TGTGCCACCAGCATTTCCCGGACGGGCTACACCTTC
. | TRBJ2-7 | many | TRBV28 | 12 | CASSLGQSEQYF | TGTGCCAGCAGTTTAGGACAAAGCGAGCAGTACTTC
. | TRBJ1-3 | . | TRBV20-1 | 14 | CSASRPQAVNTIYF | TGCAGTGCTAGTCGCCCGCAGGCAGTAAACACCATATATTTT
TRBD2 | TRBJ2-4 | . | TRBV7-2 | 16 | CASSLASTSGSGEQYF | TGTGCCAGCAGCTTAGCCTCGACTAGCGGGAGTGGTGAGCAGTACTTC
TRBD2 | TRBJ2-5 | few | TRBV7-2 | 16 | CASRPGTSSRSGEQYF | TGTGCCAGCAGACCCGGGACTAGCTCTCGGAGCGGTGAGCAGTACTTC
TRBD1 | TRBJ1-5 | few | TRBV6-2/TRBV6-3 | 16 | CASSWTGGRRNQPQHF | TGTGCCAGCAGCTGGACAGGGGGCAGGCGCAATCAGCCCCAGCATTTT
. | TRBJ1-2 | . | TRBV6-1 | 16 | CASSELRTAPNYGYTF | TGTGCCAGCAGTGAACTTCGGACAGCCCCTAACTATGGCTACACCTTC
TRBD1 | TRBJ2-7 | . | TRBV5-1 | 13 | CASSGDSYYEQYF | TGCGCCAGCAGCGGGGACAGCTACTACGAGCAGTACTTC
. | TRBJ2-3 | many | TRBV6-2/TRBV6-3 | 13 | CASSSRDTDTQYF | TGTGCCAGCAGTTCCAGGGACACAGATACGCAGTATTTT
TRBD2 | TRBJ2-5 | . | TRBV2 | 14 | CASGTSGRQETQYF | TGTGCCAGCGGGACTAGCGGGCGCCAAGAGACCCAGTACTTC
. | TRBJ1-2 | many | TRBV3-1 | 13 | CATAGPGVYGYTF | TGTGCCACCGCGGGACCCGGGGTCTATGGCTACACCTTC
. | TRBJ2-3 | few | TRBV20-1 | 10 | CSGWRDEQYF | TGCAGTGGTTGGCGGGATGAGCAGTATTTT
TRBD1 | TRBJ2-1 | . | TRBV11-2 | 15 | CASSLGTGERDEQFF | TGTGCCAGCAGCTTAGGGACAGGGGAACGAGATGAGCAGTTCTTC
. | TRBJ2-1 | few | TRBV29-1 | 14 | CSAGARAGTNEQFF | TGCAGCGCCGGGGCTAGGGCAGGGACCAATGAGCAGTTCTTC
. | TRBJ2-3 | once | TRBV12-3/TRBV12-4 | 15 | CASSFGRVGADMQYF | TGTGCCAGCAGTTTCGGCAGAGTGGGAGCAGATATGCAGTATTTT
TRBD1 | TRBJ1-1 | many | TRBV9 | 14 | CASSEGQGNTEAFF | TGTGCCAGCAGCGAGGGACAGGGGAACACTGAAGCTTTCTTT
TRBD2 | TRBJ2-5 | . | TRBV27 | 14 | CASVEREGLETQYF | TGTGCCAGTGTTGAGCGGGAGGGCCTTGAGACCCAGTACTTC
. | TRBJ2-5 | many | TRBV5-1 | 13 | CASRDRSQETQYF | TGCGCCAGCAGGGACAGATCACAAGAGACCCAGTACTTC
TRBD1 | TRBJ2-2 | . | TRBV7-2 | 16 | CASSSIQGAAGGELFF | TGTGCCAGCAGCTCGATACAGGGGGCTGCCGGCGGGGAGCTGTTTTTT
TRBD2 | TRBJ2-5 | . | TRBV20-1 | 16 | CSTAPLRLAGSETQYF | TGCAGTACTGCGCCATTACGACTAGCGGGATCCGAGACCCAGTACTTC
. | TRBJ2-5 | . | TRBV5-5 | 15 | CASSLVGSPQETQYF | TGTGCCAGCAGCTTGGTGGGTTCCCCACAAGAGACCCAGTACTTC
. | TRBJ2-7 | few | TRBV5-1 | 12 | CASSLEGFEQYF | TGCGCCAGCAGCTTGGAAGGGTTCGAGCAGTACTTC
TRBD1 | TRBJ1-6 | . | TRBV6-5 | 19 | CASSYQITGGSSYNSPLHF | TGTGCCAGCAGTTACCAGATAACAGGGGGTAGCTCCTATAATTCACCCCTCCACTTT
. | TRBJ2-7 | . | TRBV6-2/TRBV6-3 | 13 | CASSGGTSYEQYF | TGTGCCAGCAGTGGGGGGACTTCCTACGAGCAGTACTTC